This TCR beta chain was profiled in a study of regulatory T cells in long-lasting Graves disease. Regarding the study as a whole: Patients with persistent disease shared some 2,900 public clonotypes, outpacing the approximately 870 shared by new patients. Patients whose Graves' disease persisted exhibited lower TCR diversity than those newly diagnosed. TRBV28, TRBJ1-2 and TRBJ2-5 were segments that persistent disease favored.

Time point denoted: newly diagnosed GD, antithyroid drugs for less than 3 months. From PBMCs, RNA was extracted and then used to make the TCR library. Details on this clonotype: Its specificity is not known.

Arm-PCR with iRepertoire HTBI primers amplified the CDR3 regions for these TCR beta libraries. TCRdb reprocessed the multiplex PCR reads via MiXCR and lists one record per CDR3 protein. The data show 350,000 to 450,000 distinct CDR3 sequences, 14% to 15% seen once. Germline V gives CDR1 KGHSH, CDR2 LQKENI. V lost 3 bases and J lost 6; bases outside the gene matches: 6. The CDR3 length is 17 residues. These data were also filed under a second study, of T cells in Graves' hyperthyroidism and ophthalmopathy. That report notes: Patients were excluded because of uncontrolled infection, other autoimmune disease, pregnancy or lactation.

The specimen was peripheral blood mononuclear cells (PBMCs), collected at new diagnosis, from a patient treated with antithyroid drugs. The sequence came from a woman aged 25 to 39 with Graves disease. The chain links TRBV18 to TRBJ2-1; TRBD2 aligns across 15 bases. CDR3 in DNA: TGTGCCAGCTCACCGCCAGGACTAGCGGGAGGGCTCAATGAGCAGTTCTTC. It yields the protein CASSPPGLAGGLNEQFF.